These T cell receptor beta chains were read from a single sample in a study of vaccination effects on CD4 cells after COVID-19. Their cognate antigens are unknown. Sequencing used immunoSEQ multiplex PCR; TCRdb keeps in-frame clones, though not all of them. The repertoire holds approximately 74,000 clones, with about four fifths as singletons. The input for sequencing was CD4+ T cells from PBMCs cultured with HCoV-NL63 spike peptides, taken before COVID-19 vaccination. The receptors come from a human donor who received a COVID-19 vaccine. The CDR3 runs from the conserved cysteine through the conserved F or W. A D gene is named only where the DNA matches it firmly. The listing skips clone size in some rows; elsewhere it reads once, few, many or a size class.

V,J,D,size,DNA,CDR3
TRBV6-2/TRBV6-3,TRBJ2-3,TRBD1,.,TGTGCCAGCAGTTACACAGGGGGTCGAGATACGCAGTATTTT,CASSYTGGRDTQYF
TRBV14,TRBJ1-4,.,.,TGTGCCAGCAGCCAAGTTCAGGGTGGGGGAAAACTGTTTTTT,CASSQVQGGGKLFF
TRBV19,TRBJ1-2,.,.,TGTGCCAGTAGTAGTGGGAAGGGCGGCTACACCTTC,CASSSGKGGYTF
TRBV2,TRBJ1-5,.,.,TGTGCCAGCACGAAGGACCTAAATCAGCCCCAGCATTTT,CASTKDLNQPQHF
TRBV25-1,TRBJ1-1,.,.,TGTGCCAGCAGTGAATATGACACTGAAGCTTTCTTT,CASSEYDTEAFF
TRBV12-2,TRBJ1-3,.,few,TGTGCAAGTCGTCGGCCTTCACAGGACTCTGGAAACACCATATATTTT,CASRRPSQDSGNTIYF
TRBV27,TRBJ2-3,.,.,TGTGCCAGCAGTCATCCAGGGATAACAGATACGCAGTATTTT,CASSHPGITDTQYF
TRBV28,TRBJ1-1,.,.,TGTGCCAGCAGACTAATACACAGAAACACTGAAGCTTTCTTT,CASRLIHRNTEAFF
TRBV5-5,TRBJ2-2,.,.,TGTGCCAGCAGCTTGGTACAGACAAACACCGGGGAGCTGTTTTTT,CASSLVQTNTGELFF
TRBV12-5,TRBJ2-5,.,.,TGTGCTAGTGGTTACCCCACCGGGGGGGGACAGCAAGAGACCCAGTACTTC,CASGYPTGGGQQETQYF
TRBV29-1,TRBJ1-4,TRBD1,.,TGCAGCGTCCGACAGGGTCGGGAAAAACTGTTTTTT,CSVRQGREKLFF
TRBV18,TRBJ1-1,.,.,TGTGCCAGCTCACCACAGCACAGCCTGAACACTGAAGCTTTCTTT,CASSPQHSLNTEAFF
TRBV2,TRBJ2-2,.,.,TGTGCCAGCAGCCCACAGCTAAACACCGGGGAGCTGTTTTTT,CASSPQLNTGELFF
TRBV7-8,TRBJ2-4,.,few,TGTGCCAGCGGAGACAGGCGACGAGCCAAAAACATTCAGTACTTC,CASGDRRRAKNIQYF
TRBV24-1,TRBJ2-6,.,.,TGTGCCACCAGTGACCGGACTTCTGGGGCCAACGTCCTGACTTTC,CATSDRTSGANVLTF
TRBV5-1,TRBJ1-1,.,.,TGCGCCAGCAGCCTTGGGCGGAACACTGAAGCTTTCTTT,CASSLGRNTEAFF
TRBV5-8,TRBJ2-2,.,.,TGTGCCAGCAGCTTGGGTGACATATCTTACACCGGGGAGCTGTTTTTT,CASSLGDISYTGELFF
TRBV11-2,TRBJ1-1,.,.,TGTGCCAGCAGCTTACAAACTCTCCGACGGGCTGAAGCTTTCTTT,CASSLQTLRRAEAFF
TRBV30,TRBJ2-1,.,few,TGTGCCTGGAGTCAGGGGGGGAATGAGCAGTTCTTC,CAWSQGGNEQFF
TRBV13,TRBJ2-3,TRBD2,.,TGTGCCAGCAGCTTTGCTAGCGGGGGGGCGGATACGCAGTATTTT,CASSFASGGADTQYF
TRBV5-1,TRBJ2-2,.,.,TGCGCCAGCAGCTCGCGGACAGACAACACCGGGGAGCTGTTTTTT,CASSSRTDNTGELFF
TRBV6-5,TRBJ1-2,TRBD1,few,TGTGCCACACAGGGGGTCGTGGACTATGGCTACACCTTC,CATQGVVDYGYTF
TRBV29-1,TRBJ2-3,.,.,TGCAGCGTTGAACGGGCAACACAAGGAGATACGCAGTATTTT,CSVERATQGDTQYF
TRBV24-1,TRBJ2-1,TRBD1,.,TGTGCCACCAGTGATCCCGGACAGGGAGCCTACAATGAGCAGTTCTTC,CATSDPGQGAYNEQFF
TRBV18,TRBJ1-6,TRBD1,.,TGTGCCAGCTCACAGGGGGCCAATTCACCCCTCCACTTT,CASSQGANSPLHF
TRBV3-1/TRBV3-2,TRBJ2-5,.,once,TGTGCCAGCAGCCAGGCTAGGACCCAGTACTTC,CASSQARTQYF
TRBV5-1,TRBJ1-1,TRBD1,.,TGCGCCAGCAGCTTGGTGGCCGGGACAGGGTGGACTGAAGCTTTCTTT,CASSLVAGTGWTEAFF
TRBV6-6,TRBJ1-2,TRBD1,.,TGTGCCAGCAATACAGGGGGTTTCTATGGCTACACCTTC,CASNTGGFYGYTF
TRBV4-3,TRBJ2-4,.,.,TGCGCCAGCAGCCAAGATCGAATGGGTGGGGGAAACATTCAGTACTTC,CASSQDRMGGGNIQYF
TRBV6-2/TRBV6-3,TRBJ2-2,.,.,TGTGCCAGCAGTTCCCGAGAGGTGCAGGCTAACACCGGGGAGCTGTTTTTT,CASSSREVQANTGELFF
TRBV2,TRBJ1-3,.,once,TGTGCCAGCAGTGGGGGAGTGGTACGTGGAAACACCATATATTTT,CASSGGVVRGNTIYF
TRBV19,TRBJ2-6,.,.,TGTGCCAGTAGTATCGGGCAGGGTTCTGCTGGGGCCAACGTCCTGACTTTC,CASSIGQGSAGANVLTF
TRBV2,TRBJ1-5,.,.,TGTGCCAGCAGGAATCAGGGTTCAGCGGGCAATCAGCCCCAGCATTTT,CASRNQGSAGNQPQHF
TRBV18,TRBJ2-2,.,.,TGTGCCAGCTCCGACACCGGGGAGCTGTTTTTT,CASSDTGELFF
TRBV6-5,TRBJ1-2,.,.,TGTGCCTCGCGTAGGGGCCGAATCTATGGCTACACCTTC,CASRRGRIYGYTF
TRBV5-1,TRBJ2-5,.,.,TGCGCCAGCAGCCTGTCCCCCGGGACCCAAGAGACCCAGTACTTC,CASSLSPGTQETQYF
TRBV5-6,TRBJ1-1,.,.,TGTGCCAGCAGAACATATGGGGGACAGAACACTGAAGCTTTCTTT,CASRTYGGQNTEAFF
TRBV5-8,TRBJ1-5,TRBD1,.,TGTGCCAGCAGCTTGGGACAGGGCCCTACCCAGCCCCAGCATTTT,CASSLGQGPTQPQHF
TRBV18,TRBJ1-5,.,.,TGTGCCAGCTCACCGGGGGTTTCGGATCAGCCCCAGCATTTT,CASSPGVSDQPQHF
TRBV3-1/TRBV3-2,TRBJ2-5,TRBD2,.,TGTGCCAGCAGCCAAGAGGGGGGACTAGCGGGGGGTCAAGAGACCCAGTACTTC,CASSQEGGLAGGQETQYF
TRBV7-2,TRBJ2-1,.,few,TGTGCCAGCAGCTCGAGGGCAGGGGGGAATGAGCAGTTCTTC,CASSSRAGGNEQFF
TRBV7-9,TRBJ1-1,TRBD1,.,TGTGCCAGCAGCTTGGGGACAGGGGGGAATACTGAAGCTTTCTTT,CASSLGTGGNTEAFF
TRBV6-5,TRBJ2-6,.,.,TGTGCCAGCAGAGTCTCTGGGGCCAACGTCCTGACTTTC,CASRVSGANVLTF
TRBV4-1,TRBJ2-3,.,.,TGCGCCAGCAGCCAAGATCCAGCGCTCTCTACAGATACGCAGTATTTT,CASSQDPALSTDTQYF
TRBV15,TRBJ1-2,.,few,TGTGCCACCAGCAGAGAGGGGGGGAGCTATGGCTACACCTTC,CATSREGGSYGYTF
TRBV5-1,TRBJ2-1,TRBD2,.,TGCGCCAGCAGCCTAACCGGGACTAGCGTGGATGAGCAGTTCTTC,CASSLTGTSVDEQFF
TRBV11-2,TRBJ1-5,TRBD1,.,TGTGCCAGCGGGACAGCTAATCAGCCCCAGCATTTT,CASGTANQPQHF
TRBV28,TRBJ1-5,.,few,TGTGCCAGCAGCGGGGGAAATCAGCCCCAGCATTTT,CASSGGNQPQHF
TRBV12-3/TRBV12-4,TRBJ1-2,.,.,TGTGCCAGCAGAAGGCGGTCGGCCGATGGCTACACCTTC,CASRRRSADGYTF
TRBV2,TRBJ2-6,.,.,TGTGCCAGCAGTAATTCCGGGGCCAACGTCCTGACTTTC,CASSNSGANVLTF
TRBV18,TRBJ1-2,.,.,TGTGCCAGCTCACCGACATCGGAGTCTAACTATGGCTACACCTTC,CASSPTSESNYGYTF
TRBV11-3,TRBJ2-5,TRBD2,.,TGTGCCAGCAGCTTAGGGCTAGCGGGGAGACAAGAGACCCAGTACTTC,CASSLGLAGRQETQYF
TRBV7-2,TRBJ1-3,TRBD1,.,TGTGCCAGCAGCGTGGGACAGGGGCTATACACCATATATTTT,CASSVGQGLYTIYF
TRBV7-3,TRBJ2-2,TRBD2,.,TGTGCCAGCAGCTTAACGTTGGGACTAGCCCCTCAAGGGGAGCTGTTTTTT,CASSLTLGLAPQGELFF
TRBV7-2,TRBJ1-4,.,.,TGTGCCAGCAGCTTGAGGGGGACAACTAATGAAAAACTGTTTTTT,CASSLRGTTNEKLFF
TRBV5-1,TRBJ1-1,.,.,TGCGCCAGCGGGGAGGGGATGAACACTGAAGCTTTCTTT,CASGEGMNTEAFF
TRBV11-2,TRBJ2-3,.,few,TGTGCCAGCAGCTTTTCCAGGGCAAACACAGATACGCAGTATTTT,CASSFSRANTDTQYF
TRBV3-1/TRBV3-2,TRBJ1-3,.,few,TGTGCCAGCACCCGAAGAGGTGAGGGAAACACCATATATTTT,CASTRRGEGNTIYF